This T cell receptor beta chain was recorded in a study of blood T cell repertoires in COVID-19. CDR1 and CDR2 (germline): KGHSH, LQKENI. The V and J ends lost 6 bases and 4 bases respectively, with 15 bases between them. The CDR3 loop spans 14 amino acids. As handled by the study authors: From reference gene primer amplification, estimates of nucleated cell counts were derived. Clones were read by immunoSEQ multiplex PCR, and TCRdb kept only the in-frame ones, dropping some. That table supplies the V and J calls and clone size; D and trimming were determined from the DNA. Of roughly 180,000 clones detected, about nine tenths appear once; the ten largest clones hold roughly 2.2%.

The receptor comes from a man aged 65 to 85 with active or convalescent COVID-19. The V and J genes are TRBV18 and TRBJ1-2; weak D call: TRBD1 (5 bases). The sequencing sample was made of peripheral blood. In DNA, the CDR3 is TGTGCCAGCTCGGAGGGGTCCGGACTCTATGGCTACACCTTC. Translation: CASSEGSGLYGYTF.